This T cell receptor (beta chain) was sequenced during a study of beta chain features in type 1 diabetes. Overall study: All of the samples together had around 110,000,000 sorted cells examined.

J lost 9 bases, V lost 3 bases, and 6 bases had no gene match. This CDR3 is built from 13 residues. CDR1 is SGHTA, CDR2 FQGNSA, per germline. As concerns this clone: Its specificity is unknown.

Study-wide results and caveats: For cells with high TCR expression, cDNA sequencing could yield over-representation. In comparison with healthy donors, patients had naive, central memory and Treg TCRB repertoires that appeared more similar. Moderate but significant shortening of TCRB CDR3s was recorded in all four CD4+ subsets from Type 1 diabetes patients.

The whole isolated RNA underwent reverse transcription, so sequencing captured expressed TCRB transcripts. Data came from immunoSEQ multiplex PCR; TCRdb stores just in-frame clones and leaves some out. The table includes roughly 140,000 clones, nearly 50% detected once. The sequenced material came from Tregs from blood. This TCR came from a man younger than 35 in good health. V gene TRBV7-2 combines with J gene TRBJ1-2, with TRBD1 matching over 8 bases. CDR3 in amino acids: CASSLTGENRYTF. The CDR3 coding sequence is TGTGCCAGCAGCTTGACAGGGGAGAATCGCTACACCTTC.